This T cell receptor beta chain appears in the sequencing data of a study of T cells in Graves' hyperthyroidism and ophthalmopathy. CDR1 is LGHDT and CDR2 is YNNKEL in the germline V gene (reference sequence). Unmatched junction bases numbered 10, after V lost 0 bases and J lost 7 bases. This CDR3 region has 17 residues. This clonotype showed up just a few times. What it recognizes is unknown. Amplified TCR beta CDR3 regions came from RNA transcripts. TCR CDR3 regions were first amplified by RT-PCR with HTBI primers. TCRdb passed the multiplex PCR reads through MiXCR, listing each CDR3 protein once. This table has approximately 620,000 distinct CDR3 sequences, around 14% appearing once. Findings and caveats of the study: Using 13 V-J features, a model discriminated ophthalmopathy from stable hyperthyroidism.

Diagnosing involved the use of clinical symptoms, serum thyroxine and TRAb, thyroid ultrasound and orbital computed tomography. What was sequenced was blood. V is TRBV3-1 and J is TRBJ2-3; 10 nucleotides match TRBD2. The sequence was obtained from a woman in her twenties or thirties with Graves' hyperthyroidism that later progressed to Graves' ophthalmopathy. The CDR3 region is CASSQDLASGSYYTQYF. The CDR3 DNA reads TGTGCCAGCAGCCAAGATTTGGCTAGCGGGAGTTACTATACGCAGTATTTT.